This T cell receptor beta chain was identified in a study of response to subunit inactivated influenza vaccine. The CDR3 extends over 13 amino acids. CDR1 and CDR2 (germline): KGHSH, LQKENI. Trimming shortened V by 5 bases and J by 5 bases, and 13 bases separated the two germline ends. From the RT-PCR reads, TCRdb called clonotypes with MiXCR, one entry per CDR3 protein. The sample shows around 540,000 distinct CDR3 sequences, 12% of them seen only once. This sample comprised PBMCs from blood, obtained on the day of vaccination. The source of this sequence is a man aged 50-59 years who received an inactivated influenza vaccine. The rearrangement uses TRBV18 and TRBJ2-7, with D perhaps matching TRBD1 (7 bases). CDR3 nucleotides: TGTGCCAGCTCAACGGCGGGACAGAACGAGCAGTACTTC. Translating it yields CASSTAGQNEQYF.